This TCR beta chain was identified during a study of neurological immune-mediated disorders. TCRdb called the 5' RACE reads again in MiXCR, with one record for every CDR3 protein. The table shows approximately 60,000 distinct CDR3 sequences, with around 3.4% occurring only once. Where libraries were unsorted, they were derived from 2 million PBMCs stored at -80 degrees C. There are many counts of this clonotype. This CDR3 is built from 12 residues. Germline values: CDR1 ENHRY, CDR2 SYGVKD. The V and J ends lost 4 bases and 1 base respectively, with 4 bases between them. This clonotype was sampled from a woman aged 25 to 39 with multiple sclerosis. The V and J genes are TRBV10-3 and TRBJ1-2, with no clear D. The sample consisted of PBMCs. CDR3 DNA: TGTGCCATCAGTGGATTTAACTATGGCTACACCTTC. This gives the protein CAISGFNYGYTF.